These 2 T cell receptor beta chains were all obtained from the same sample, sequenced in a study of human T cells and chemical hapten exposure (dated by TCRdb to about 2021). The intended sense of this specimen's time point label: patch test 1, 2 weeks after DPC sensitization. Reading the label with the study, this specimen's treatment or condition is: therapeutic diphenylcyclopropenone sensitization with weekly scalp DPC. The library was made by RACE. TCRdb records NextSeq 500 as the sequencer. The public reads were run again by TCRdb, first through fastp at Q25 and then through MiXCR, and only productive beta chains were kept. All rows with the same CDR3 protein become a single entry with the most common DNA and genes. The sample records under 200,000 distinct CDR3 sequences, more than 12% of which are singletons. 1.5% to 2% of the sample lies in the top ten. This specimen consisted of whole blood, obtained in connection with sensitization to the hapten diphenylcyclopropenone (DPC). Source of these receptors: a woman in her thirties with alopecia areata. Some clones in this sample may be carry-over from other donors' samples.

This clonotype came up a few times. V is TRBV11-2 and J is TRBJ2-1; D remains ambiguous. V lost 1 base and J lost 5, with 12 bases in between. The germline gives CDR1 SGHAT, CDR2 FQNNGV. The CDR3 consists of 15 residues. CDR3 nucleotides: TGTGCCAGCAGCTTAGTTGGGGTTACGAACAATGAGCAGTTCTTC. Translation: CASSLVGVTNNEQFF.

The V and J genes are TRBV5-1 and TRBJ2-7; D may correspond to TRBD1 or TRBD2 (5 bases each). With 4 bases removed from V and 6 bases from J, the gap between germline ends came to 17 bases. CDR3 length: 14 amino acids. Per the germline V gene, CDR1 is SGHRS and CDR2 is YFSETQ. The CDR3 loop reads CASSQDLGPPEQYF. CDR3 bases: TGCGCCAGCAGCCAGGACCTGGGACCCCCCGAGCAGTACTTC.